One and the same sample provided the 15 T cell receptor beta chains below, sequenced in a study of regulatory T cells in long-lasting Graves disease. Construction of TCR beta libraries relied on iRepertoire HTBI primers and on Arm-PCR targeting CDR3 regions. TCRdb processed the multiplex PCR reads anew with MiXCR; each CDR3 protein has one entry. The sample comprises hundreds of thousands of distinct CDR3 sequences, around 15% of which are singletons, and around a fifth rests with the top ten. Time point noted: newly diagnosed GD, antithyroid drugs for less than 3 months. Scientists built the TCR library using RNA that was extracted from PBMCs. Sample: peripheral blood mononuclear cells (PBMCs), taken at new diagnosis, from a patient treated with antithyroid drugs. These receptors were taken from a female donor with Graves disease.

The chain couples TRBV7-3 to TRBJ2-3; perhaps TRBD1 as D (6 bases). Germline CDR1 reads SGHTA; CDR2 reads FQGTGA. The CDR3 is 17 residues long. With 5 bases removed from V and 2 bases from J, the gap between germline ends came to 20 bases. CDR3 nucleotides: TGTGCCAGCAGCCCAACAGGGCGTGGGGGTTTCACAGATACGCAGTATTTT. Its protein is CASSPTGRGGFTDTQYF. The complete variable domain, with remaining parts taken from reference TRBV7-3 and TRBJ2-3, reads GAGVSQTPSNKVTEKGKYVELRCDPISGHTALYWYRQSLGQGPEFLIYFQGTGAADDSGLPNDRFFAVRPEGSVSTLKIQRTERGDSAVYLCASSPTGRGGFTDTQYFGPGTRLTVL.

In this sample, this clonotype turned up a few times. The chain recombines TRBV9 with TRBJ2-1; D gene ambiguous. The V end lost 1 base, the J end lost 0 bases, and 17 bases lay between the germline ends. Germline V gene lookup returns CDR1 SGDLS and CDR2 YYNGEE. The CDR3 sequence is 18 residues long. The DNA for the CDR3 is TGTGCCAGCAGCGTATCGTCGCGCAGATTGAGCTCCTACAATGAGCAGTTCTTC. It specifies CASSVSSRRLSSYNEQFF.

The chain combines TRBV5-4 with TRBJ2-7; 8 positions match TRBD2. The CDR3 covers 15 residues. CDR1 and CDR2 (germline): SGHNT, YYREEE (reference sequence). V trimming: 6 bases; J trimming: 1 base; junction bases outside the gene matches: 9. In DNA form, the CDR3 reads TGTGCCAGCACCGCCGCGGGGGGTAGGTCCTACGAGCAGTACTTC. Its protein is CASTAAGGRSYEQYF.

The gene calls are TRBV7-2 and TRBJ2-1; TRBD1 is a possible D gene (5 bases). Trimming removed 6 bases at V and 0 bases at J, with 18 bases between. This CDR3 is 17 amino acids long. Per germline, CDR1 SGHTA and CDR2 FQGNSA. The CDR3 DNA is TGTGCCAGCAGTCCGTCCAGGGCGCCGGGCTCCTACAATGAGCAGTTCTTC. This gives the protein CASSPSRAPGSYNEQFF.

This clonotype showed up just a few times. This rearrangement joins TRBV6-4 to TRBJ1-5; 7 bases are shared with TRBD1. Trimming at V came to 8 bases and at J to 3 bases, leaving 10 bases not matched to a gene. This CDR3 contains 15 residues. Germline loops: CDR1 MRHNA, CDR2 SNTAGT. Here the CDR3 reads CASRRLTGANQPQHF. The CDR3 DNA reads as TGTGCCAGCCGAAGACTCACAGGGGCCAATCAGCCCCAGCATTTT.

This clonotype has ten or more counts. In DNA form, the CDR3 reads TGTGCCAGCAGTCCCGGGAGCCTCCCATCGGATGAGCAGTTCTTC. It encodes CASSPGSLPSDEQFF. This chain connects TRBV12-3 or TRBV12-4 to TRBJ2-1; maybe TRBD2 (6 bases). Trimming removed 5 bases from V and 8 bases from J, with 19 bases in between. The CDR3 is 15 amino acids.

This clonotype came up many times. The chain employs TRBV25-1 and TRBJ1-2; D is perhaps TRBD1 (6 bases). Germline lookup yields CDR1 MGHDK and CDR2 SYGVNS. The CDR3 totals 17 residues. V was shortened by 1 base and J by 2 bases, with 17 bases between the two germline ends. The CDR3 DNA reads as TGTGCCAGCAGTGAATCGGGCCCCGGACAGCTCAACTATGGCTACACCTTC. This encodes CASSESGPGQLNYGYTF.

The sample holds many counts of this clonotype. V usage is TRBV2 and J usage is TRBJ2-7; D unclear. The V end lost 7 bases, the J end lost 2 bases, and 0 bases lay between the germline ends. The CDR3 totals 9 residues. CDR1 and CDR2 (germline): SNHLY, FYNNEI. DNA for the CDR3: TGTGCCAGCACCTACGAGCAGTACTTC. Amino acids: CASTYEQYF.

The genes are TRBV2 and TRBJ2-7; TRBD2 aligns across 7 bases. The CDR3 consists of 16 residues. Germline CDR1 SNHLY, CDR2 FYNNEI. Trimming cost V 3 bases and J 6 bases; bases outside gene matches: 14. The DNA of the CDR3 is TGTGCCAGCAGTGACCTAGGAGGGAGGGCTTCGGGCGAGCAGTACTTC. The encoded protein is CASSDLGGRASGEQYF.

This clonotype showed up many times. The chain uses TRBV5-1 and TRBJ2-3; TRBD2 is a possible D gene (5 bases). Trimming stripped 0 bases from V and 2 bases from J, with 7 bases between. The CDR3 has 14 amino acids. Germline CDR1 is SGHRS and CDR2 is YFSETQ. CDR3 DNA sequence: TGCGCCAGCAGCTTGGTAGCGCCCACAGATACGCAGTATTTT. Translation: CASSLVAPTDTQYF.

This clonotype occurred many times. This chain uses TRBV28 with TRBJ2-2, with D maybe TRBD1 (8 bases). V lost 7 bases, J lost 6 bases, and 24 bases lay in between. This CDR3 spans 17 amino acids. Germline V CDR1 and CDR2: MDHEN, SYDVKM. The CDR3 region has the DNA TGTGCCAGCAAACAACTAACAGGGGGGGGCTCGGCCGGGGAGCTGTTTTTT. This encodes CASKQLTGGGSAGELFF.

In its sample, this clonotype was seen many times. V and J are TRBV20-1 and TRBJ2-2; 10 positions match TRBD2. Per the germline V gene, CDR1 is DFQATT and CDR2 is SNEGSKA (reference sequence). Losses at the gene ends were 5 bases for V and 13 bases for J; bases not matched to a gene: 4. This CDR3 has 11 amino acids. CDR3: CSAASSGRLFF. The CDR3 nucleotides read TGCAGTGCTGCTTCTAGCGGGAGGCTGTTTTTT.

This chain uses TRBV7-3 with TRBJ2-3; 8 nucleotides align to TRBD2. Germline V gene lookup returns CDR1 SGHTA and CDR2 FQGTGA. This CDR3 contains 16 residues. The J segment lost 4 bases and the V segment lost 1 base, leaving 7 bases of the junction unmatched. CDR3 DNA: TGTGCCAGCAGCTTAAGGCGGGGGGCCGGCCCAGATACGCAGTATTTT. Residues: CASSLRRGAGPDTQYF.

At least ten counts were recorded for this clonotype. The CDR3 sequence: CASRRQGAANEKLFF. CDR3 DNA sequence: TGTGCCAGCAGGAGACAGGGGGCAGCTAATGAAAAACTGTTTTTT. The chain has TRBV2 and TRBJ1-4; 10 bases align to TRBD1. Germline V gene sequence: CDR1 SNHLY, CDR2 FYNNEI. This CDR3 region has 15 residues. After removal of 6 bases from V and 3 bases from J, the junction contained 4 bases not matched to a gene.

The chain carries TRBV29-1 and TRBJ2-1, with TRBD1 matching over 7 bases. Germline-derived CDR1 and CDR2 are SQVTM and ANQGSEA. The CDR3 sequence is 13 residues long. V shed 2 bases, J shed 4 bases, and the junction held 2 bases outside the gene matches. CDR3 amino acids: CSVERGQYNEQFF. CDR3 DNA sequence: TGCAGCGTTGAAAGGGGACAGTACAATGAGCAGTTCTTC.